These 26 T cell receptor beta chains were sequenced from one sample in a study of neoadjuvant anti-PD-1 for oral cavity cancer. TCRdb's copy holds only in-frame clones and misses some; the assay was immunoSEQ multiplex PCR. The top ten hold 3% to 3.5% of the sample, which has 55,000 to 80,000 clones, around 83% seen once. The starting material was PBMCs, obtained before nivolumab (anti-PD-1) treatment. These receptors were obtained from a person aged 35-80 years with oral cavity squamous cell carcinoma.

J is TRBJ2-5 and V is TRBV10-1; D gene unclear. In germline, CDR1 is WNHNN, CDR2 SYGVQD (reference sequence). The CDR3 totals 13 residues. Trimming stripped 2 bases from V and 4 bases from J, with 8 bases between. CDR3 region: CASSEGWGETQYF. For the CDR3, the DNA is TGCGCCAGCAGTGAGGGTTGGGGAGAGACCCAGTACTTC.

The chain carries TRBV13 and TRBJ1-3; 7 bases fit TRBD1. CDR3 length: 14 amino acids. In germline, CDR1 is PRHDT, CDR2 FYEKMQ (reference sequence). V gave up 5 bases and J gave up 4 bases; unmatched junction bases: 5. Here the CDR3 reads CASSVTGRGNTIYF. CDR3 bases: TGTGCCAGCAGCGTGACAGGGAGAGGAAACACCATATATTTT. Full variable domain (missing parts from reference TRBV13 and TRBJ1-3): AAGVIQSPRHLIKEKRETATLKCYPIPRHDTVYWYQQGPGQDPQFLISFYEKMQSDKGSIPDRFSAQQFSDYHSELNMSSLELGDSALYFCASSVTGRGNTIYFGEGSWLTVV.

The chain has TRBV15 and TRBJ1-6; possible D gene TRBD1, 5 bases. V dropped 0 bases and J dropped 14 bases, with 17 bases sitting between them. Germline CDR1 LNHNV, CDR2 YYDKDF (reference sequence). The CDR3 is 15 amino acids. The DNA of the CDR3 is TGTGCCACCAGCAGAGAGGGGACGGCCCCTCGGACCCTCCACTTT. It is translated as CATSREGTAPRTLHF.

The chain is built from TRBV5-1 and TRBJ1-2; D unresolved. Trimming took off 4 bases at V and 5 bases at J, with 27 bases between the two ends. This CDR3 has 18 residues. Per the germline V gene, CDR1 is SGHRS and CDR2 is YFSETQ. The CDR3, as DNA: TGCGCCAGCAGCCCCCTGACACGCCGCCTTGTTTGGCAGTATGGCTACACCTTC. Translated: CASSPLTRRLVWQYGYTF. Combining the CDR3 with reference TRBV5-1 and TRBJ1-2 gives the whole variable domain KAGVTQTPRYLIKTRGQQVTLSCSPISGHRSVSWYQQTPGQGLQFLFEYFSETQRNKGNFPGRFSGRQFSNSRSEMNVSTLELGDSALYLCASSPLTRRLVWQYGYTFGSGTRLTVV.

The chain uses TRBV29-1 and TRBJ2-1; no firm D call. The V gene's germline CDR1 is SQVTM and CDR2 ANQGSEA. V was clipped by 3 bases and J by 12 bases, with 12 bases between them. The CDR3 has 11 residues. The CDR3 region has the DNA TGCAGCGTTGAGCTTGGCACGGGGCAGTTCTTC. Residues: CSVELGTGQFF.

The chain uses TRBV7-3 and TRBJ1-4; TRBD1 is a possible D gene (6 bases). Germline CDR1 and CDR2: SGHTA and FQGTGA. The CDR3 sequence is 15 residues long. Deletions cut 3 bases from V and 5 bases from J, with 13 bases between. This CDR3 is CASSLGNRVNEKLFF. In DNA, the CDR3 is TGTGCCAGCAGCTTGGGCAACAGGGTGAATGAAAAACTGTTTTTT.

The V and J genes are TRBV5-1 and TRBJ1-2, with D unclear. The ends were cut back, 4 bases at V and 4 bases at J, with 14 bases in the middle. Germline lookup yields CDR1 SGHRS and CDR2 YFSETQ. The CDR3 has 14 residues. The chain's CDR3 is CASSPGTFGYGYTF. The CDR3 coding sequence is TGCGCCAGCAGCCCCGGCACGTTCGGCTATGGCTACACCTTC.

The rearrangement links TRBV9 to TRBJ1-4; the D is unclear. The ends were cut back, 3 bases at V and 8 bases at J, with 14 bases in the middle. There are 14 residues in the CDR3. Germline CDR1 SGDLS, CDR2 YYNGEE. The CDR3: CASSGILGEEKLFF. The CDR3 DNA reads as TGTGCCAGCAGCGGCATCCTCGGGGAAGAAAAACTGTTTTTT.

This chain joins TRBV6-1 and TRBJ2-2; possibly TRBD2 for D (5 bases). Trimming removed 8 bases at V and 6 bases at J, with 19 bases between. The CDR3 runs 15 residues. Germline V gene data show CDR1 as MNHNS and CDR2 as SASEGT. The CDR3 protein is CASFNLLAGAGELFF. Written as DNA, the CDR3 is TGTGCCAGCTTCAACCTCCTAGCTGGCGCCGGGGAGCTGTTTTTT.

This chain joins TRBV4-1 and TRBJ2-1; 7 bases align to TRBD1. The CDR3 is 15 amino acids. The V gene's germline CDR1 is MGHRA and CDR2 YSYEKL. V lost 4 bases, J lost 5 bases, and 8 bases stayed unmatched. The CDR3 region is CASSRDRGENNEQFF. The CDR3, as DNA: TGCGCCAGCAGCCGGGACAGAGGGGAGAACAATGAGCAGTTCTTC.

This chain uses TRBV7-8 with TRBJ2-5; either TRBD1 or TRBD2 may supply D (6 bases each). There are 12 residues in the CDR3. From germline, CDR1 is SGHVS and CDR2 FQNEAQ. V lost 7 bases and J lost 5, with 11 bases in between. CDR3 in amino acids: CASIGGRETQYF. The CDR3 coding sequence is TGTGCCAGCATAGGGGGGCGCGAGACCCAGTACTTC.

V is TRBV6-6 and J is TRBJ1-5; D is possibly TRBD1 (6 bases). V was cut by 5 bases and J by 3 bases, with 11 bases left in between. Germline values: CDR1 MNHNY, CDR2 SVGAGI (reference sequence). CDR3 size: 14 residues. CDR3 DNA sequence: TGTGCCAGCAGTCTCGGACAGTTCAATCAGCCCCAGCATTTT. It yields the protein CASSLGQFNQPQHF.

The rearrangement uses TRBV27 and TRBJ2-2; D not resolved. The CDR3 covers 12 residues. Germline CDR1 and CDR2: MNHEY and SMNVEV (reference sequence). The V and J ends lost 3 bases and 2 bases respectively, with 1 base between them. This chain's CDR3 is CASSFNTGELFF. The DNA for the CDR3 is TGTGCCAGCAGTTTCAACACCGGGGAGCTGTTTTTT.

This clone was found a few times. The V and J genes are TRBV19 and TRBJ1-5; TRBD1 might be the D (5 bases). V dropped 7 bases and J dropped 3 bases, with 13 bases sitting between them. The CDR3 is made up of 14 amino acids. Germline values: CDR1 LNHDA, CDR2 SQIVND (reference sequence). The CDR3 nucleotides read TGTGCCAGTACCACTGGGACCCACAATCAGCCCCAGCATTTT. Its protein is CASTTGTHNQPQHF.

The count of this clone is one. This chain connects TRBV13 to TRBJ2-3, with D unresolved. CDR1 and CDR2 (germline): PRHDT, FYEKMQ (reference sequence). V lost 0 bases and J lost 4, with 11 bases in between. CDR3 length equals 15 residues. The CDR3, as DNA: TGTGCCAGCAGCTTAGGTAGCTCCCCGGCAGATACGCAGTATTTT. It translates to CASSLGSSPADTQYF.

The V call is TRBV2, the J call TRBJ1-1; D not certain. The V end was cut by 7 bases, the J end by 0 bases, with 15 bases between. The CDR3 totals 15 residues. Germline CDR1 reads SNHLY; CDR2 reads FYNNEI. Written as DNA, the CDR3 is TGTGCCAGCAACCTTGGAGGGATATTGAACACTGAAGCTTTCTTT. Protein sequence: CASNLGGILNTEAFF.

The V and J genes are TRBV28 and TRBJ2-4, with 8 bases identical to TRBD1. This CDR3 has 14 amino acids. With 6 bases clipped from V and 2 bases from J, the junction kept 3 bases outside the gene matches. Germline CDR1 and CDR2: MDHEN and SYDVKM. CDR3 nucleotide sequence: TGTGCCAGCAGAGACAGGGGATCCAAAAACATTCAGTACTTC. Its protein is CASRDRGSKNIQYF.

The chain combines TRBV10-3 with TRBJ1-2; tentative D call: TRBD1 (6 bases). There are 15 residues in the CDR3. Trimming removed 3 bases from V and 5 bases from J, with 16 bases in between. CDR1 and CDR2 from the germline V gene are ENHRY and SYGVKD. Here the CDR3 reads CAISEQQGALYGYTF. CDR3 nucleotides: TGTGCCATCAGTGAACAACAGGGAGCCCTGTATGGCTACACCTTC.

This rearrangement joins TRBV10-2 to TRBJ1-1; D uncertain. The CDR3 runs 12 residues. The germline V and J ends were trimmed by 4 bases and 3 bases, with 6 bases remaining between them. Per the germline V gene, CDR1 is WSHSY and CDR2 is SAAADI. CDR3 DNA sequence: TGCGCCAGCAGTGTGGATTACACTGAAGCTTTCTTT. It yields the protein CASSVDYTEAFF.

This rearrangement joins TRBV7-2 to TRBJ1-2; D perhaps matches TRBD1 (6 bases). Per germline, CDR1 SGHTA and CDR2 FQGNSA. The V gene lost 1 base and the J gene lost 2 bases, with 8 bases spanning the gap. CDR3 length: 14 amino acids. The CDR3 DNA is TGTGCCAGCAGCTTAGACAGGGTAAACTATGGCTACACCTTC. As protein: CASSLDRVNYGYTF.

The genes are TRBV7-9 and TRBJ1-4, with D unclear. Trimming took 5 bases from V and 7 from J, leaving 8 bases between them. This CDR3 comprises 12 residues. Germline CDR1 reads SEHNR; CDR2 reads FQNEAQ (reference sequence). The CDR3 coding sequence is TGTGCCAGCAGCCGCCTGGGTGAAAAACTGTTTTTT. This translates into CASSRLGEKLFF.

This clone was observed a handful of times. V usage is TRBV6-4 and J usage is TRBJ2-1; 7 bases agree with TRBD2. The V gene's germline CDR1 is MRHNA and CDR2 SNTAGT. CDR3 length: 15 residues. V shed 2 bases and J 5 bases; nucleotides not matched to a gene: 6. The DNA for the CDR3 is TGTGCCAGCAGTGACCTGGCGGGAGTTAACAATGAGCAGTTCTTC. Its protein product is CASSDLAGVNNEQFF.

V usage is TRBV15 and J usage is TRBJ1-1; possibly TRBD1 for D (5 bases). This CDR3 region has 17 residues. Deletions cut 0 bases from V and 4 bases from J, with 18 bases between. Germline V CDR1 and CDR2: LNHNV, YYDKDF (reference sequence). In nucleotides, the CDR3 is TGTGCCACCAGCAGAGACAGGGCTGTTAGGATGAGCACTGAAGCTTTCTTT. Protein: CATSRDRAVRMSTEAFF.

The J gene is TRBJ1-1, the V gene TRBV5-6; no clear D gene. Trimming removed 5 bases from V and 0 bases from J, with 8 bases in between. Germline assignment: CDR1 SGHDT and CDR2 YYEEEE. The CDR3 is made up of 13 amino acids. The CDR3 DNA reads as TGTGCCAGCAGGTGGGGTCTGAACACTGAAGCTTTCTTT. It codes for CASRWGLNTEAFF.

The chain has TRBV10-2 and TRBJ2-7, with a weak D call TRBD1 (7 bases). The CDR3 runs to 13 residues. Trimming removed 6 bases from V and 6 bases from J, with 15 bases in between. Looked up from germline, CDR1 is WSHSY and CDR2 is SAAADI. CDR3 coding DNA: TGCGCCAGCAGGCGGGACAGTCTCGCCGAGCAGTACTTC. It codes for CASRRDSLAEQYF.

The rearrangement joins TRBV2 to TRBJ2-3; D may be TRBD1 (5 bases). Trimming removed 1 base at V and 2 bases at J, with 10 bases between. The CDR3 extends over 15 amino acids. In germline, CDR1 is SNHLY, CDR2 FYNNEI. This chain's CDR3 is CASSEGRVNTDTQYF. The DNA of the CDR3 is TGTGCCAGCAGTGAAGGCAGGGTTAACACAGATACGCAGTATTTT. The complete variable domain, with remaining parts taken from reference TRBV2 and TRBJ2-3, reads EPEVTQTPSHQVTQMGQEVILRCVPISNHLYFYWYRQILGQKVEFLVSFYNNEISEKSEIFDDQFSVERPDGSNFTLKIRSTKLEDSAMYFCASSEGRVNTDTQYFGPGTRLTVL.